This entry is about one T cell receptor (beta chain). The antigen remains undetermined. Naive CD8 cells lacked CD45RO and underwent positive selection for CCR7, leaving out terminally differentiated effector memory CD45RA+ cells. The sample originates from a study of shared clonotypes between healthy human individuals. The study, taken as a whole, reports: Generally, naive subsets came out with larger estimated richness than memory subsets. The naive CD4 repertoires of several donors were compared, and around 4.9% of clonotypes were shared. Limited genetic and exposure-history diversity came from having few donors.

The assay was immunoSEQ multiplex PCR, and TCRdb's table has in-frame clones only and misses some. This sample has 800,000 to 950,000 clones, with about 97% found just once. The CDR3 sequence is 16 residues long. V lost 0 bases to trimming and J lost 3 bases, with 12 bases between them. Germline lookup yields CDR1 SNHLY and CDR2 FYNNEI. V usage is TRBV2 and J usage is TRBJ1-5; tentatively, D is TRBD1 (5 bases). Sequencing was carried out using naive CD8+ T cells sorted from blood. The TCR originated in a man aged 30 to 39 in good health. The CDR3 sequence: CASSEAPGVLNQPQHF. DNA for the CDR3: TGTGCCAGCAGTGAAGCGCCGGGGGTGCTCAATCAGCCCCAGCATTTT.